A selection of T cell receptor beta chains follows, all from one sample in a study of blood T cell repertoires in COVID-19. Method: immunoSEQ multiplex PCR; TCRdb's copy keeps in-frame clones and lacks some. Here the sample spans about 180,000 clones, less than 85% being singletons. Sequencing input: peripheral blood. These receptors were taken from a human donor in a cohort sampled during active COVID-19. The CDR3 runs from the conserved cysteine through the conserved F or W. Fields, in order: clone size, V gene, D gene, J gene, CDR3 DNA, CDR3 protein. The D gene is left open where the match is weak. Only some rows state a clone size, as once, few, many or a class for expanded clones.

NA	TRBV18	NA	TRBJ1-1	TGTGCCAGCTCACCACGGCGGGACACTGAAGCTTTCTTT	CASSPRRDTEAFF
NA	TRBV9	NA	TRBJ1-1	TGTGCCAGCAGCGTAGCGCCTATGAACACTGAAGCTTTCTTT	CASSVAPMNTEAFF
NA	TRBV11-2	NA	TRBJ2-5	TGTGCCAGCAGCTTAGATCCGCGGCAGACCCAGTACTTC	CASSLDPRQTQYF
NA	TRBV28	NA	TRBJ2-7	TGTGCCAGCAGTTCCTACGGGACAATCTCCTACGAGCAGTACTTC	CASSSYGTISYEQYF
NA	TRBV14	NA	TRBJ2-7	TGTGCCAGCAGCCAAGTAACAGCAGGGACCTACGAGCAGTACTTC	CASSQVTAGTYEQYF
NA	TRBV5-1	TRBD1	TRBJ2-1	TGCGCCAGCAGCTTGGCCGCAGGGGGCGCCCACAATGAGCAGTTCTTC	CASSLAAGGAHNEQFF
NA	TRBV19	TRBD2	TRBJ2-1	TGTGCCAGTAGTCTCCAACTAGCGGGGGGGTATGATGAGCAGTTCTTC	CASSLQLAGGYDEQFF
once	TRBV7-8	TRBD2	TRBJ2-1	TGTGCCAGCAGCAACGGACTAGCGGGGCGTTTCTCCTACAATGAGCAGTTCTTC	CASSNGLAGRFSYNEQFF
NA	TRBV6-5	TRBD2	TRBJ2-1	TGTGCCAGCAGTTACTCGGCGGGGGGGTTTTTCAATGAGCAGTTCTTC	CASSYSAGGFFNEQFF
NA	TRBV11-3	NA	TRBJ1-6	TGTGCCAGCAGCTTAGATTTAAGCTCACCCCTCCACTTT	CASSLDLSSPLHF
NA	TRBV19	NA	TRBJ1-2	TGTGCCAGTAGTGTTCAAAGGGGTTACTATGGCTACACCTTC	CASSVQRGYYGYTF
NA	TRBV2	TRBD2	TRBJ2-1	TGTGCCAGCAGTGAAGGCGGGGGGGCCTACAATGAGCAGTTCTTC	CASSEGGGAYNEQFF
few	TRBV18	TRBD1	TRBJ1-5	TGTGCCAGCTCACGGGCGGGACAGGCGAAGCAGCCCCAGCATTTT	CASSRAGQAKQPQHF
NA	TRBV11-2	NA	TRBJ2-3	TGTGCCAGCAGCCTCCTAACAGGGGGAGGGACAGATACGCAGTATTTT	CASSLLTGGGTDTQYF
NA	TRBV27	NA	TRBJ1-2	TGTGCCAGCAGTTTCCGGGAATCCTATGGCTACACCTTC	CASSFRESYGYTF
NA	TRBV5-7	TRBD2	TRBJ2-5	TGTGCCAGCAGCCGCCTCGAGGCGGGGGTACACCAAGAGACCCAGTACTTC	CASSRLEAGVHQETQYF
NA	TRBV5-4	NA	TRBJ1-6	TGTGCCAGCAGCACGCTACAGGGATCTTATAATTCACCCCTCCACTTT	CASSTLQGSYNSPLHF
NA	TRBV28	NA	TRBJ1-1	TGTGCCAGCAGTTTGTACAGGGCTGAAGCTTTCTTT	CASSLYRAEAFF
NA	TRBV11-3	NA	TRBJ2-7	TGTGCCAGCAGCTTAGGACAACCCTACGAGCAGTACTTC	CASSLGQPYEQYF
once	TRBV30	TRBD1	TRBJ2-5	TGTGCCTGGAGTGCAAACCGGGACAGGGACCAAGAGACCCAGTACTTC	CAWSANRDRDQETQYF
NA	TRBV7-9	TRBD1	TRBJ2-7	TGTGCCAGCAGCTTTGGGACAGGGGATGAGCAGTACTTC	CASSFGTGDEQYF
NA	TRBV10-3	TRBD2	TRBJ2-3	TGTGCCATCAGTGATGGGACTAAAGATACGCAGTATTTT	CAISDGTKDTQYF
once	TRBV7-2	NA	TRBJ1-3	TGTGCCAGCAGCGCCACAGGGTCGGGAGGAAACACCATATATTTT	CASSATGSGGNTIYF
NA	TRBV5-1	TRBD1	TRBJ1-1	TGCGCCAGCAGCTCGGGACAGGGGGCAGCTGAAGCTTTCTTT	CASSSGQGAAEAFF
NA	TRBV5-1	NA	TRBJ2-5	TGCGCCAGCAGCGCATCGACAGGCCCAACAGAGACCCAGTACTTC	CASSASTGPTETQYF
NA	TRBV6-5	TRBD1	TRBJ2-7	TGTGCCAGCAGGGGTACAGGGGGCAAGAAATACGAGCAGTACTTC	CASRGTGGKKYEQYF
NA	TRBV30	TRBD1	TRBJ1-2	TGTGCCTGGAGAGCTGACAGGGGGCTCTATGGCTACACCTTC	CAWRADRGLYGYTF
NA	TRBV9	NA	TRBJ2-3	TGTGCCAGCAGCGTAGACTCAGGAGATACGCAGTATTTT	CASSVDSGDTQYF
few	TRBV2	NA	TRBJ2-1	TGTGCCAGCAGTGCGTACAATGAGCAGTTCTTC	CASSAYNEQFF
NA	TRBV5-1	TRBD1	TRBJ2-2	TGCGCCAGCAGCTTCAGGACAGGGGACACCGGGGAGCTGTTTTTT	CASSFRTGDTGELFF
once	TRBV3-1/TRBV3-2	NA	TRBJ2-5	TGTGCCAGCAGCCAAGGTCGGACTTCCGGGGGAGAGACCCAGTACTTC	CASSQGRTSGGETQYF
NA	TRBV19	TRBD1	TRBJ1-2	TGTGCCAGTAGTCCAGGGGGAACTAATGGGTCACCTCACACCTTC	CASSPGGTNGSPHTF
NA	TRBV5-1	TRBD1	TRBJ2-5	TGCGCCAGCAGCTTGGGACAGGGGTTCTTTGGAGAGACCCAGTACTTC	CASSLGQGFFGETQYF
NA	TRBV15	TRBD2	TRBJ2-1	TGTGCCACCAGCAGAGCAAGAGGTTGGGCTAGCGGGGGATTCAATGAGCAGTTCTTC	CATSRARGWASGGFNEQFF
many	TRBV3-1/TRBV3-2	TRBD1	TRBJ2-1	TGTGCCAGCAGCCTTGGGACAGGGATTAGGAATGAGCAGTTCTTC	CASSLGTGIRNEQFF
NA	TRBV23-1	NA	TRBJ1-6	TGCGCCAGCAGTCAATCGACAGTAAACGATAATTCACCCCTCCACTTT	CASSQSTVNDNSPLHF
NA	TRBV2	NA	TRBJ2-7	TGTGCCAGCAGTGAAGCCCGGTCCTACGAGCAGTACTTC	CASSEARSYEQYF
NA	TRBV9	NA	TRBJ2-1	TGTGCCAGCAGCGTAGGCGGGACAGTTACCTACAATGAGCAGTTCTTC	CASSVGGTVTYNEQFF
NA	TRBV7-8	NA	TRBJ2-7	TGTGCCAGCAGTACAGGGTGGGAGCAGTACTTC	CASSTGWEQYF
NA	TRBV5-6	NA	TRBJ2-7	TGTGCCAGCAGCACGGGGAGCTCCTACGAGCAGTACTTC	CASSTGSSYEQYF
once	TRBV4-1	TRBD2	TRBJ2-7	TGCGCCAGCAGCCAAGAGGGACTAGCGACGTCCTACGAGCAGTACTTC	CASSQEGLATSYEQYF
NA	TRBV28	NA	TRBJ1-5	TGTGCCAGCAGTCATCAGGGGTGGGCAAATCAGCCCCAGCATTTT	CASSHQGWANQPQHF
NA	TRBV29-1	NA	TRBJ1-2	TGCAGCGTAGAGGACCCTCGGGGGGATGGCTACACCTTC	CSVEDPRGDGYTF
NA	TRBV5-4	TRBD1	TRBJ1-2	TGTGCCAGCAGCCTGGTGGGAGGACAGGGTTCGGACGACGGGGGCTACACCTTC	CASSLVGGQGSDDGGYTF
once	TRBV7-2	NA	TRBJ1-3	TGTGCCAGCAGTTTGGACAGCTCTGGAAACACCATATATTTT	CASSLDSSGNTIYF
once	TRBV15	NA	TRBJ2-7	TGTGCCACCAGCAGTAGTCAGCTAAGCGAGGGGCAGTACTTC	CATSSSQLSEGQYF
once	TRBV12-2	NA	TRBJ2-1	TGTGCAAGTCTCAGCCTGGGGGGGGCTGGGGATGAGCAGTTCTTC	CASLSLGGAGDEQFF
NA	TRBV7-2	TRBD2	TRBJ2-3	TGTGCCAGCAGCTTGGCCAGCGGGGGGTCAGATACGCAGTATTTT	CASSLASGGSDTQYF
few	TRBV7-6	NA	TRBJ2-3	TGTGCCAGCAGCGGCCCTCAGGGTGATACGCAGTATTTT	CASSGPQGDTQYF
once	TRBV2	NA	TRBJ1-5	TGTGCCAGCAGTGAAAGAGCACAGCCCCAGCATTTT	CASSERAQPQHF
few	TRBV29-1	NA	TRBJ2-1	TGCAGCGTTGAGGGCCAGGGAACCTACAATGAGCAGTTCTTC	CSVEGQGTYNEQFF
NA	TRBV4-1	NA	TRBJ2-1	TGCGCCAGCAGCCCTGGACACTCCTACAATGAGCAGTTCTTC	CASSPGHSYNEQFF
NA	TRBV16	TRBD1	TRBJ1-3	TGTGCCAGCAGCCAACGGACAGGGGGCTCTGGAAACACCATATATTTT	CASSQRTGGSGNTIYF
NA	TRBV4-1	TRBD1	TRBJ1-2	TGCGCCAGCAGCCAAAATCCCACTGGGAGGGACAGGGAATTCGAAGGGTATGGCTACACCTTC	CASSQNPTGRDREFEGYGYTF
NA	TRBV30	NA	TRBJ2-6	TGTGCCTGGAGTAAGCCGACAGACTCTGGGGCCAACGTCCTGACTTTC	CAWSKPTDSGANVLTF
NA	TRBV6-1	NA	TRBJ1-5	TGTGCCAGCAGTGAAGGAAACAGCATCAATCAGCCCCAGCATTTT	CASSEGNSINQPQHF
NA	TRBV6-5	NA	TRBJ1-2	TGTGCCAGCAGTATCGGCCGACAGGACTATGGCTACACCTTC	CASSIGRQDYGYTF
NA	TRBV19	NA	TRBJ2-2	TGTGCCAGTAGTACCCAGGGAAACACCGGGGAGCTGTTTTTT	CASSTQGNTGELFF
NA	TRBV7-9	NA	TRBJ2-5	TGTGCCAGCAGTGGACAGATCCAAGAGACCCAGTACTTC	CASSGQIQETQYF